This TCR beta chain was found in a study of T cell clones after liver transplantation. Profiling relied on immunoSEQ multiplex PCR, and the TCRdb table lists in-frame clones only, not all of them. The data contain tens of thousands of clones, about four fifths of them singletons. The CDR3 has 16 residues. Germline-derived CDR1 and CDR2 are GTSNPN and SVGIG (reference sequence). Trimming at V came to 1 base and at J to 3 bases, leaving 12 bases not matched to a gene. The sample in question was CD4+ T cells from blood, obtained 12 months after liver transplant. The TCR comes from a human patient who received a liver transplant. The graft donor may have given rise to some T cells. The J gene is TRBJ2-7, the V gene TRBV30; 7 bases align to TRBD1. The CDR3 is CAWSGETGNLNYEQYF. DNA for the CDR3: TGTGCCTGGAGTGGGGAGACAGGGAACCTAAACTACGAGCAGTACTTC.